The rows below give T cell receptor beta chains drawn from one sample of a study of blood T cell repertoires in COVID-19. This table comes from immunoSEQ multiplex PCR, and its TCRdb copy is limited to in-frame clones, with some not included. This sample yields about 91,000 clones, of which roughly 88% are seen a single time; roughly 8.1% belongs to the top ten. Sequences were obtained from peripheral blood. Receptors originate from a woman between 65 and 79 years old with acute or convalescent COVID-19. Both conserved end residues are part of each CDR3. Fields, in order: clone size, J gene, V gene, D gene, CDR3 DNA, CDR3 protein. A D gene is named only where the DNA matches it firmly. Clone size, where shown, is once, few, many, or a class for clones that have expanded.

NA | TRBJ2-7 | TRBV11-2 | NA | TGTGCCAGCAGCCCCCTCTCCTACGAGCAGTACTTC | CASSPLSYEQYF
few | TRBJ2-7 | TRBV7-9 | TRBD2 | TGTGCCAGCAGCTCGGGACTAGCGGGAGAGCAGTACTTC | CASSSGLAGEQYF
NA | TRBJ1-2 | TRBV9 | TRBD1 | TGTGCCAGCAGCGGAAACAGGGGTGAATTCTATGGCTACACCTTC | CASSGNRGEFYGYTF
few | TRBJ2-1 | TRBV5-1 | NA | TGCGCCAGCAGCTTGGTCCCTAGCGCCAACAATGAGCAGTTCTTC | CASSLVPSANNEQFF
NA | TRBJ1-1 | TRBV5-5 | NA | TGTGCCAGCAGCCCCGGGGGGAAGAACACTGAAGCTTTCTTT | CASSPGGKNTEAFF
NA | TRBJ1-3 | TRBV9 | NA | TGTGCCAGCAGCGTAGAATCCGGGTCTGGAAACACCATATATTTT | CASSVESGSGNTIYF
NA | TRBJ2-1 | TRBV9 | TRBD2 | TGTGCCAGCAGCGTCACAGCGGGAGAATCCTACAATGAGCAGTTCTTC | CASSVTAGESYNEQFF
few | TRBJ2-7 | TRBV19 | TRBD1 | TGTGCCAGTAGTATCTCACGACAGGGGGCGGAGGTCGAGCAGTACTTC | CASSISRQGAEVEQYF
NA | TRBJ1-2 | TRBV5-6 | NA | TGTGCCAGCAGTCAGGCTGGCTATGGCTACACCTTC | CASSQAGYGYTF
NA | TRBJ1-1 | TRBV25-1 | NA | TGTGCCAGCACTGACCCCCTTAACAGACCAAAGAACACTGAAGCTTTCTTT | CASTDPLNRPKNTEAFF
once | TRBJ1-1 | TRBV3-1/TRBV3-2 | NA | TGTGCCAGCAGCCAAGATTTGGTCAGGATGAACACTGAAGCTTTCTTT | CASSQDLVRMNTEAFF
NA | TRBJ2-3 | TRBV29-1 | TRBD1 | TGCAGCGTTGACGGACAGGGGAACACAGATACGCAGTATTTT | CSVDGQGNTDTQYF
few | TRBJ1-3 | TRBV9 | NA | TGTGCCAGCAGCGGGCAAACTGGAAACACCATATATTTT | CASSGQTGNTIYF
NA | TRBJ1-1 | TRBV4-2 | TRBD1 | TGTGCCAGCAGCCAACGGGACAGGGCGGGCCGCACTGAAGCTTTCTTT | CASSQRDRAGRTEAFF
NA | TRBJ2-2 | TRBV2 | TRBD1 | TGTGCCAGCAGGGACAGGGTTTTGCCCGGGGAGCTGTTTTTT | CASRDRVLPGELFF
NA | TRBJ2-3 | TRBV27 | TRBD2 | TGTGCCAGCAAGGTAGCGGGGGGGCCAGATACGCAGTATTTT | CASKVAGGPDTQYF
NA | TRBJ1-1 | TRBV4-1 | TRBD1 | TGCGCCAGCAGCCGCCTGGGACAGGGGGTCACTGAAGCTTTCTTT | CASSRLGQGVTEAFF
few | TRBJ1-1 | TRBV7-3 | TRBD1 | TGTGCCAGCAGGTTGGGACAGGGTAACACTGAAGCTTTCTTT | CASRLGQGNTEAFF
NA | TRBJ1-6 | TRBV19 | NA | TGTGCCAGTAGTGGTCTCAGGGGCACGGATTATAATTCACCCCTCCACTTT | CASSGLRGTDYNSPLHF
NA | TRBJ2-1 | TRBV7-9 | TRBD2 | TGTGCCAGCAGCTTAGTTGTGACTAGCCCGAGCGCCTACCCCAATGAGCAGTTCTTC | CASSLVVTSPSAYPNEQFF
once | TRBJ2-7 | TRBV5-6 | NA | TGTGCCAGCAGCTTGGCTAGACTCCGTTCCTACGAGCAGTACTTC | CASSLARLRSYEQYF
once | TRBJ1-6 | TRBV7-3 | TRBD1 | TGTGCCAGCAGCCCTACAGGGGGCAACTCACCCCTCCACTTT | CASSPTGGNSPLHF
NA | TRBJ2-1 | TRBV5-1 | NA | TGCGCCAGCAGCTTGCCCCGACTAGATCGGTACTACAATGAGCAGTTCTTC | CASSLPRLDRYYNEQFF
few | TRBJ2-1 | TRBV21-1 | NA | TGTGCCAGCAGCAAAGTCGGGACTAGCCGCAATGAGCAGTTCTTC | CASSKVGTSRNEQFF
NA | TRBJ2-3 | TRBV28 | TRBD2 | TGTGCCAGCACTCGAGCGGGCCGAGGGACTAGCGGGAGGGCCGGGAAAGATACGCAGTATTTT | CASTRAGRGTSGRAGKDTQYF
NA | TRBJ2-1 | TRBV9 | TRBD2 | TGTGCCAGCAGCCGGGGGCGACTAGCGGGAGTTACTGAGCAGTTCTTC | CASSRGRLAGVTEQFF